This is a list of T cell receptor beta chains from one sample in a study of cytomegalovirus exposure and HLA in healthy donors. Libraries were prepared by immunoSEQ multiplex PCR; TCRdb keeps only in-frame clonotypes and omits some of them. Of some 66,000 clones in the sample, 75% were seen once. Sequencing was carried out using PBMCs. These receptor sequences come from a man between 60 and 75 years old in good health and CMV-seropositive. CDR3s include the opening cysteine and the closing phenylalanine or tryptophan. The D gene is left open where the match is weak. Rows give clone size only sometimes, using once, few, many, or a class for an expanded clone.

size	D	V	J	CDR3	DNA
-	-	TRBV29-1	TRBJ2-1	CSVLTDYNEQFF	TGCAGCGTATTGACAGACTACAATGAGCAGTTCTTC
-	TRBD1	TRBV7-9	TRBJ1-1	CASSRGQGGGDTEAFF	TGTGCCAGCAGCAGAGGACAGGGGGGGGGAGACACTGAAGCTTTCTTT
-	-	TRBV7-9	TRBJ1-1	CASSLGGSTEAFF	TGTGCCAGCAGCTTAGGGGGCAGCACTGAAGCTTTCTTT
-	-	TRBV18	TRBJ2-5	CASSPGDIQETQYF	TGTGCCAGCTCGCCTGGGGACATCCAAGAGACCCAGTACTTC
-	TRBD1	TRBV7-8	TRBJ2-5	CASSSSRGYEETQYF	TGTGCCAGCAGTTCATCCAGGGGGTACGAGGAGACCCAGTACTTC
-	-	TRBV27	TRBJ2-7	CASSFKGIHEQYF	TGTGCCAGCAGTTTTAAGGGGATCCACGAGCAGTACTTC
-	TRBD2	TRBV4-1	TRBJ2-7	CASSQLAGDSYEQYF	TGCGCCAGCAGCCAGCTAGCGGGGGACTCCTACGAGCAGTACTTC
-	-	TRBV13	TRBJ2-2	CASQKGVTGTGELFF	TGTGCCAGCCAAAAAGGGGTGACGGGCACCGGGGAGCTGTTTTTT
-	TRBD1	TRBV29-1	TRBJ1-2	CSVARDRSYGYTF	TGCAGCGTCGCCCGGGACAGATCATATGGCTACACCTTC
once	TRBD1	TRBV5-4	TRBJ1-2	CASSSSHLTGGSNYGYTF	TGTGCCAGCAGCTCCTCACACCTCACAGGGGGCAGTAACTATGGCTACACCTTC
-	TRBD1	TRBV4-1	TRBJ2-7	CASSQGDRGLRQYF	TGCGCCAGCAGCCAAGGGGACAGGGGGCTCCGCCAGTACTTC
-	TRBD1	TRBV6-1	TRBJ1-2	CASSAAGQGGYGYTF	TGTGCCAGCAGTGCCGCTGGACAGGGGGGCTATGGCTACACCTTC
few	-	TRBV6-6	TRBJ2-1	CASTEQVKGYEQFF	TGTGCCAGCACCGAACAGGTTAAAGGGTATGAGCAGTTCTTC
-	-	TRBV5-1	TRBJ2-5	CASSLGGIARGETQYF	TGCGCCAGCAGCTTGGGAGGAATTGCGAGGGGGGAGACCCAGTACTTC
-	TRBD1	TRBV25-1	TRBJ2-6	CASSLGQPGANVLTF	TGTGCCAGCAGCCTGGGACAGCCTGGGGCCAACGTCCTGACTTTC
-	-	TRBV6-1	TRBJ1-1	CASSEGTVEMNTEAFF	TGTGCCAGCAGTGAAGGGACAGTGGAAATGAACACTGAAGCTTTCTTT
once	-	TRBV4-1	TRBJ1-2	CASSQDLSARVYGYTF	TGCGCCAGCAGCCAAGATCTTTCCGCGAGGGTCTATGGCTACACCTTC
-	-	TRBV2	TRBJ2-7	CASTNIGHYEQYF	TGTGCCAGCACCAATATTGGACACTACGAGCAGTACTTC
-	-	TRBV4-2	TRBJ2-3	CASSQGPRLGTDTQYF	TGTGCCAGCAGCCAGGGGCCCCGCTTGGGCACAGATACGCAGTATTTT
-	-	TRBV5-1	TRBJ2-1	CASSGGTRNEQFF	TGCGCCAGCAGTGGGGGGACGCGCAATGAGCAGTTCTTC
-	-	TRBV19	TRBJ1-5	CASSIATRQPQHF	TGTGCCAGTAGTATAGCGACGCGGCAGCCCCAGCATTTT
-	TRBD2	TRBV7-9	TRBJ2-1	CASSATSGGAREQFF	TGTGCCAGCAGCGCGACTAGCGGGGGGGCCCGTGAGCAGTTCTTC
few	-	TRBV10-2	TRBJ1-2	CASSAYDRGGYGYTF	TGCGCCAGCAGTGCGTATGATAGAGGGGGCTATGGCTACACCTTC
-	TRBD1	TRBV27	TRBJ1-2	CASRLGQGYGYTF	TGTGCCAGCAGACTGGGACAGGGCTATGGCTACACCTTC